The entry below describes one T cell receptor beta chain. Its antigen is unknown. Built from TCR beta cDNA, the libraries had unique molecular identifiers in them. Between about 1 and 11 million T cells gave rise to 450,000 to 650,000 cDNA molecules. One entry per CDR3 protein results from TCRdb running MiXCR on the PCR reads. This sample has 650,000 to 900,000 distinct CDR3 sequences, with more than 45% found just once. The sample is drawn from a study of post-analysis software for immune sequencing data. Study-level information: Disease courses included relapsing-remitting, secondary progressive and progressive-relapsing multiple sclerosis. Study results and limitations: Under the F measure, samples that were prepared in one batch clustered strongly together. Four to six TRBV segments, including TRBV5-6, TRBV5-1 and TRBV20-1, were more frequent in patients than controls. Compared with controls, patients showed significantly lower normalized Chao1 diversity.

Trimming stripped 6 bases from V and 2 bases from J, with 19 bases between. The CDR3 covers 16 residues. The sequence came from a girl aged 5-17 years with multiple sclerosis. The sample taken for sequencing was blood. The chain is built from TRBV12-3 or TRBV12-4 and TRBJ1-1; D is uncertain. As DNA, the CDR3 is TGTGCCAGCAGCATGGGCTTAGGGCACGCAAACACTGAAGCTTTCTTT. Translation gives CASSMGLGHANTEAFF.